Included here is one T cell receptor (beta chain) sequence, with context. The antigen is not known. Mismatch with germline at one junction end may stem from a read error. CDR1 is SEHNR and CDR2 is FQNEAQ in the germline V gene (reference sequence). The CDR3 sequence is 13 residues long. From the reads, TCRdb called clonotypes with MiXCR, one entry per CDR3 protein. Of about 830,000 distinct CDR3 sequences in the sample, around a third were seen once. The sample originates from a study of T cell repertoires in cytomegalovirus infection. V is TRBV7-9 and J is TRBJ2-7; D is ambiguous. The receptor's source is a human donor in good health (CMV status not recorded). Some clones in this sample may be carry-over from other donors' samples. The material sequenced was cultured CD8+ T cells from PBMCs, taken from culture after CMV antigen stimulation. The CDR3 sequence is CASGLVNSYEQYF. The CDR3 DNA reads TGTGCCAGCGGCTTAGTCAATTCCTACGAGCAGTACTTC.